These 20 T cell receptor beta chains share one sample of origin, sequenced in a study of cytotoxic CD8 clonotypes in ibrutinib-treated CLL. Assay: immunoSEQ multiplex PCR; the TCRdb copy retains only in-frame clones and omits some. Here the sample spans 250,000 to 350,000 clones, 65% to 85% being singletons. The sample consisted of PBMCs, taken at disease progression, from a patient treated with ibrutinib. The receptors here all came from a human donor with chronic lymphocytic leukemia.

The chain recombines TRBV29-1 with TRBJ1-3; D is unclear. CDR1 SQVTM and CDR2 ANQGSEA come from the germline V gene. V was cut by 5 bases and J by 6 bases, with 8 bases left in between. The CDR3 sequence is 11 residues long. CDR3 in DNA: TGCAGCGTTTCCGCCCTAAACACCATATATTTT. It yields the protein CSVSALNTIYF. The full variable domain, rest sourced from reference TRBV29-1 and TRBJ1-3, is SAVISQKPSRDICQRGTSLTIQCQVDSQVTMMFWYRQQPGQSLTLIATANQGSEATYESGFVIDKFPISRPNLTFSTLTVSNMSPEDSSIYLCSVSALNTIYFGEGSWLTVV.

The chain uses TRBV6-5 and TRBJ1-3, with D possibly matching TRBD1 (5 bases). Germline CDR1 and CDR2: MNHEY and SVGAGI. The CDR3 is made up of 14 amino acids. V was clipped by 7 bases and J by 0 bases, with 10 bases between them. The CDR3 sequence: CASKLQASGNTIYF. DNA of the CDR3: TGTGCCAGCAAACTACAGGCCTCTGGAAACACCATATATTTT.

The chain has TRBV5-1 and TRBJ2-3; 10 positions agree with TRBD2. Germline CDR1 and CDR2: SGHRS and YFSETQ. This CDR3 contains 17 residues. The junction had 11 bases not matched to a gene; V was cut back by 1 base and J by 6 bases. CDR3 sequence: CASSLTGPGTSDDTQYF. The CDR3 DNA reads as TGCGCCAGCAGCTTGACGGGACCGGGGACTAGCGATGATACGCAGTATTTT.

The chain recombines TRBV19 with TRBJ1-5, with D unclear. The germline CDR1 and CDR2 sequences are LNHDA and SQIVND (reference sequence). Trimming removed 9 bases from V and 5 bases from J, with 11 bases in between. CDR3 length equals 12 residues. The CDR3 DNA sequence: TGTGCCAGAAGTCTGCGGGATCAGCCCCAGCATTTT. It specifies CARSLRDQPQHF.

This chain uses TRBV4-3 with TRBJ1-1, with D tentatively TRBD1 (5 bases). V lost 0 bases and J 5 bases, leaving 19 bases between the germline ends. CDR3 size: 17 residues. Germline assignment: CDR1 LGHNA and CDR2 YSLEER. The chain's CDR3 is CASSQEGAGRERTEAFF. The CDR3, as DNA: TGCGCCAGCAGCCAAGAAGGCGCGGGCAGGGAGAGGACTGAAGCTTTCTTT.

CDR3 amino acids: CASSARQGTTEAFF. The CDR3 DNA is TGTGCCAGCAGCGCGAGACAGGGTACCACTGAAGCTTTCTTT. This chain joins TRBV9 and TRBJ1-1, with 7 bases identical to TRBD1. The ends lost 3 bases at V and 4 bases at J; junction bases unmatched: 6. Germline values: CDR1 SGDLS, CDR2 YYNGEE. This CDR3 is built from 14 residues.

The chain combines TRBV9 with TRBJ2-7; 11 bases fit TRBD2. CDR3 length equals 15 residues. Looked up from germline, CDR1 is SGDLS and CDR2 is YYNGEE. Germline trimming cut 4 bases from V and 2 bases from J; bases unmatched to any gene: 5. The CDR3 region is CASSRLSGGAYEQYF. Written as DNA, the CDR3 is TGTGCCAGCAGCCGCCTTAGCGGGGGGGCCTACGAGCAGTACTTC.

V and J are TRBV5-1 and TRBJ1-6, with D perhaps TRBD1 (6 bases). The CDR3 loop spans 16 amino acids. V was cut by 6 bases and J by 0 bases, with 13 bases left in between. The germline gives CDR1 SGHRS, CDR2 YFSETQ. The CDR3: CASTGTPSSYNSPLHF. The CDR3, as DNA: TGCGCCAGCACAGGGACACCGAGCTCCTATAATTCACCCCTCCACTTT.

This chain links TRBV21-1 with TRBJ1-6; the listed D gene, TRBD1, was not tested against the DNA. TRBV21-1 is an annotated pseudogene. The CDR3 is 17 residues long. CDR3 nucleotide sequence: TGTGCCAGCAGCAAAGAGTTTGGGGGCAAAGGGGGATCACCCCTCCACTTT. Translated: CASSKEFGGKGGSPLHF.

The V gene is TRBV5-4, the J gene TRBJ1-3, with TRBD1 as a possible D gene (5 bases). This CDR3 has 13 residues. Per the germline V gene, CDR1 is SGHNT and CDR2 is YYREEE (reference sequence). Trimming removed 9 bases at V and 6 bases at J, with 16 bases between. CDR3: CATGQELQNTIYF. The CDR3 DNA sequence: TGTGCCACCGGACAAGAGCTACAAAACACCATATATTTT.

V and J are TRBV20-1 and TRBJ2-7; unclear D gene. Germline CDR1 is DFQATT and CDR2 is SNEGSKA (reference sequence). The CDR3 covers 11 residues. Trimming left V 5 bases short and J 2 bases short, with 7 bases between. CDR3 amino acids: CSAADPYEQYF. The CDR3 DNA follows: TGCAGTGCTGCGGACCCCTACGAGCAGTACTTC.

The chain employs TRBV27 and TRBJ1-2, with D perhaps matching TRBD1 (5 bases). V dropped 3 bases and J dropped 2 bases, with 7 bases sitting between them. From germline, CDR1 is MNHEY and CDR2 SMNVEV (reference sequence). The CDR3 totals 13 residues. Written as DNA, the CDR3 is TGTGCCAGCAGTTTTCAGGGAAACTATGGCTACACCTTC. Translated, it gives CASSFQGNYGYTF.

The rearrangement uses TRBV5-1 and TRBJ2-7, with D possibly TRBD1 on 6 matching bases. CDR1 is SGHRS and CDR2 is YFSETQ in the germline V gene. The germline V and J ends were trimmed by 1 base and 10 bases, with 9 bases remaining between them. The CDR3 consists of 11 residues. The CDR3 is CASSLSGQQYF. In DNA, the CDR3 is TGCGCCAGCAGCTTGTCGGGACAACAGTACTTC.

This chain connects TRBV5-1 to TRBJ1-2; D is unresolved. This CDR3 comprises 14 residues. Germline lookup yields CDR1 SGHRS and CDR2 YFSETQ. Trimming left V 5 bases short and J 3 bases short, with 14 bases between. This CDR3 is CASSLRGPDYGYTF. The CDR3 DNA reads TGCGCCAGCAGTTTGCGTGGGCCCGACTATGGCTACACCTTC.

The rearrangement links TRBV19 to TRBJ2-1; 9 bases match TRBD2. CDR1 is LNHDA and CDR2 is SQIVND in the germline V gene (reference sequence). J lost 8 bases, V lost 2 bases, and 7 bases had no gene match. The CDR3 is made up of 15 amino acids. The CDR3 DNA reads TGTGCCAGTAGTATATCTAGCGGGGAGGGCTATGAGCAGTTCTTC. This encodes CASSISSGEGYEQFF.

This clone was counted once. The genes are TRBV28 and TRBJ2-1; no definite D call. From germline, CDR1 is MDHEN and CDR2 SYDVKM. V dropped 7 bases and J dropped 0 bases, with 10 bases sitting between them. This CDR3 region has 14 residues. The CDR3 DNA reads TGTGCCAGCACGACGCCCAGCTCCTACAATGAGCAGTTCTTC. This sequence encodes CASTTPSSYNEQFF.

CDR3: CASSLEGRGGYEQYF. The CDR3 DNA reads as TGTGCCAGCAGCTTAGAGGGCAGGGGGGGCTACGAGCAGTACTTC. The genes are TRBV7-2 and TRBJ2-7; either TRBD1 or TRBD2 may fit D (7 bases each). Trimming shortened V by 1 base and J by 3 bases, and 13 bases separated the two germline ends. Germline values: CDR1 SGHTA, CDR2 FQGNSA. The CDR3 extends over 15 amino acids.

The J gene is TRBJ1-2, the V gene TRBV15; 9 nucleotides line up with TRBD1. Germline values: CDR1 LNHNV, CDR2 YYDKDF (reference sequence). The trim removed 0 bases at V and 3 bases at J, leaving 11 bases unmatched. The CDR3 is made up of 18 amino acids. In DNA form, the CDR3 reads TGTGCCACCAGCAGAGATCTCGGTTCGACAGGGGGGTACTATGGCTACACCTTC. Amino acid sequence: CATSRDLGSTGGYYGYTF.

This clone has only a few counts. The chain links TRBV4-1 to TRBJ1-2; D is uncertain. CDR3 length: 11 residues. Trimming removed 4 bases from V and 4 bases from J, with 4 bases in between. Germline lookup yields CDR1 MGHRA and CDR2 YSYEKL. CDR3 coding DNA: TGCGCCAGCAGCCTGGGCTATGGCTACACCTTC. Protein product: CASSLGYGYTF.

This clone was picked up a small number of times. This chain connects TRBV27 to TRBJ2-7; no clear D. This CDR3 spans 13 amino acids. Trimming stripped 2 bases from V and 7 bases from J, with 12 bases between. Germline CDR1 is MNHEY and CDR2 is SMNVEV (reference sequence). The CDR3 sequence is CASSLGDLREQYF. The DNA of the CDR3 is TGTGCCAGCAGTTTAGGGGATTTGAGGGAGCAGTACTTC.